The T cell receptor beta chain described here comes from a study of blood T cell repertoires in COVID-19. Study-level information: Material from acute and convalescent COVID-19 was sourced from the United States, Italy and Spain. Nucleic acid was either cDNA or gDNA, and it came from T cells, B-cell-depleted T cells, or PBMCs.

In the original workflow: Reference gene primer amplification gave estimated nucleated cell counts. Libraries were prepared by immunoSEQ multiplex PCR; TCRdb keeps only in-frame clonotypes and omits some of them. That table supplies the V and J calls and clone size; D and trimming were determined from the DNA. Of about 48,000 clones in the sample, around nine tenths were seen once. The CDR3 totals 15 residues. Trimming stripped 5 bases from V and 1 base from J, with 13 bases between. Germline V lookup: CDR1 SGHTA, CDR2 FQGNSA. The chain uses TRBV7-2 and TRBJ2-3; D possibly corresponds to TRBD2 (6 bases). The receptor was isolated from a man between 65 and 85 years old with acute or convalescent COVID-19. Source material: peripheral blood. This CDR3 is CASSLRLGGTDTQYF. As DNA, the CDR3 is TGTGCCAGCAGCCTGAGACTAGGAGGCACAGATACGCAGTATTTT.